The 27 T cell receptor beta chains listed next were all sequenced from one sample in a study of blood T cell repertoires in COVID-19. The table came from immunoSEQ multiplex PCR; TCRdb's copy has only in-frame clones and leaves some out. The table has about 42,000 clones, 92% seen once; the top ten hold 8% to 10%. Sequenced material: peripheral blood. These receptors all stem from a man over 45 with active COVID-19.

This chain links TRBV11-2 with TRBJ2-7, with TRBD1 matching over 7 bases. V lost 1 base, J lost 3 bases, and 6 bases stayed unmatched. The CDR3 covers 15 residues. Germline V gene data show CDR1 as SGHAT and CDR2 as FQNNGV. The CDR3, as DNA: TGTGCCAGCAGCTTAGTGTTAGGGACAGACTACGAGCAGTACTTC. Translating it yields CASSLVLGTDYEQYF.

The rearrangement links TRBV15 to TRBJ1-5, with D possibly being TRBD1 (6 bases). Germline CDR1 LNHNV, CDR2 YYDKDF (reference sequence). Deletions cut 6 bases from V and 5 bases from J, with 11 bases between. This CDR3 comprises 13 residues. The CDR3 nucleotides read TGTGCCACCAGTAGCTACAGGGATCAGCCCCAGCATTTT. Its translation: CATSSYRDQPQHF.

The V call is TRBV7-3, the J call TRBJ1-2; 9 bases agree with TRBD1. The CDR3 totals 15 residues. V dropped 7 bases and J dropped 5; count of bases not matched to a gene: 11. Germline CDR1 reads SGHTA; CDR2 reads FQGTGA. The CDR3 loop reads CASTSGQGKWYGYTF. The CDR3, as DNA: TGTGCCAGCACCTCCGGACAGGGGAAATGGTATGGCTACACCTTC.

A single count supports this clone. The chain joins TRBV12-3 or TRBV12-4 to TRBJ2-7, with TRBD1 matching over 7 bases. The junction had 4 bases not matched to a gene; V was cut back by 6 bases and J by 5 bases. The CDR3 is 12 residues long. The CDR3 reads CASSNDRDEQYF. The CDR3 region has the DNA TGTGCCAGCAGCAACGACAGGGACGAGCAGTACTTC.

This clone was seen a single time. The chain carries TRBV13 and TRBJ2-1; D is ambiguous. The length of the CDR3 is 12 residues. Trimming took off 2 bases at V and 10 bases at J, with 9 bases between the two ends. Germline loops: CDR1 PRHDT, CDR2 FYEKMQ (reference sequence). The CDR3, as DNA: TGTGCCAGCAGCTTATTCCTAAACGAGCAGTTCTTC. It specifies CASSLFLNEQFF.

V usage is TRBV28 and J usage is TRBJ1-2; D remains unclear. The length of the CDR3 is 12 residues. V lost 10 bases to trimming and J lost 4 bases, with 13 bases between them. Germline V gives CDR1 MDHEN, CDR2 SYDVKM. CDR3 protein: CATYPPGYGYTF. The CDR3 nucleotides read TGTGCCACCTACCCCCCTGGCTATGGCTACACCTTC.

V and J are TRBV7-2 and TRBJ1-2, with 9 nucleotides matching TRBD1. The CDR3 runs 14 residues. Germline V gene data show CDR1 as SGHTA and CDR2 as FQGNSA. Losses at the gene ends were 5 bases for V and 7 bases for J; bases not matched to a gene: 8. The CDR3 sequence is CASSLSGTGFGYTF. The CDR3 coding sequence is TGTGCCAGCAGCCTGTCCGGGACAGGGTTTGGCTACACCTTC. Combining the CDR3 with reference TRBV7-2 and TRBJ1-2 gives the whole variable domain GAGVSQSPSNKVTEKGKDVELRCDPISGHTALYWYRQSLGQGLEFLIYFQGNSAPDKSGLPSDRFSAERTGGSVSTLTIQRTQQEDSAVYLCASSLSGTGFGYTFGSGTRLTVV.

This clone appeared a single time. This chain connects TRBV15 to TRBJ2-2; D is perhaps TRBD2 (6 bases). Deletions cut 0 bases from V and 6 bases from J, with 11 bases between. The length of the CDR3 is 15 residues. The germline gives CDR1 LNHNV, CDR2 YYDKDF (reference sequence). Written as DNA, the CDR3 is TGTGCCACCAGCAGAGAATGGGGAGGAGCCGGGGAGCTGTTTTTT. This translates into CATSREWGGAGELFF.

The V and J genes are TRBV7-6 and TRBJ2-5; the D gene is possibly TRBD2 (6 bases). The CDR3 consists of 13 residues. Trimming pared 4 bases from V and 5 bases from J, leaving 11 bases between. Germline V CDR1 and CDR2: SGHVS, FNYEAQ. The CDR3 nucleotides are TGTGCCAGCAGCTCGTGGGACTTGGAGACCCAGTACTTC. This sequence encodes CASSSWDLETQYF. Full variable domain (remainder filled in from reference TRBV7-6 and TRBJ2-5): GAGVSQSPRYKVTKRGQDVALRCDPISGHVSLYWYRQALGQGPEFLTYFNYEAQQDKSGLPNDRFSAERPEGSISTLTIQRTEQRDSAMYRCASSSWDLETQYFGPGTRLLVL.

The chain is built from TRBV10-3 and TRBJ1-4, with TRBD1 identical over 10 bases. CDR1 is ENHRY, CDR2 SYGVKD, per germline. V dropped 3 bases and J dropped 7; count of bases not matched to a gene: 5. The CDR3 is 15 amino acids. The DNA for the CDR3 is TGTGCCATCAGTGAAAGACAGGGGGCGTCTGAAAAACTGTTTTTT. This encodes CAISERQGASEKLFF.

This chain joins TRBV27 and TRBJ2-1; D gene uncertain. This CDR3 has 14 amino acids. CDR1 and CDR2 (germline): MNHEY, SMNVEV (reference sequence). V was clipped by 2 bases and J by 3 bases, with 8 bases between them. The CDR3 region is CASSLGSHYNEQFF. The CDR3 nucleotides read TGTGCCAGCAGTTTAGGTTCACACTACAATGAGCAGTTCTTC.

The chain recombines TRBV27 with TRBJ2-2; 11 bases map to TRBD2. J was trimmed by 2 bases and V by 5 bases; bases with no gene match: 7. Germline CDR1 reads MNHEY; CDR2 reads SMNVEV (reference sequence). The length of the CDR3 is 17 residues. CDR3 in amino acids: CASSPLAGGLNTGELFF. The CDR3 nucleotides are TGTGCCAGCAGTCCCTTAGCGGGAGGGCTCAACACCGGGGAGCTGTTTTTT.

This rearrangement joins TRBV10-2 to TRBJ2-3; tentative D call: TRBD1 (5 bases). With 0 bases removed from V and 5 bases from J, the gap between germline ends came to 12 bases. Germline values: CDR1 WSHSY, CDR2 SAAADI. The CDR3 totals 15 residues. This CDR3 reads CASSESWGLEDTQYF. For the CDR3, the DNA is TGCGCCAGCAGTGAGTCGTGGGGCCTCGAAGATACGCAGTATTTT.

This clone was seen once. The chain has TRBV3-1 (or the pseudogene TRBV3-2) and TRBJ1-1; 11 nucleotides line up with TRBD1. The germline V gene has CDR1 LGHDT and CDR2 YNNKEL (reference sequence). The ends lost 4 bases at V and 8 bases at J; junction bases unmatched: 6. This CDR3 has 14 amino acids. CDR3 nucleotide sequence: TGTGCCAGCAGCCGGAGGGGACAGGGGGAAGAAGCTTTCTTT. Its translation: CASSRRGQGEEAFF.

On this clone: The junction shows a germline mismatch at one end, possibly a read error. The chain uses TRBV2 and TRBJ2-5; 12 bases fit TRBD2. This CDR3 has 15 amino acids. CDR1 SNHLY and CDR2 FYNNEI come from the germline V gene. The CDR3 reads CASREGLAGQETQYF. Here the CDR3 DNA reads TGTGCCAGCAGGGAAGGACTAGCGGGACAAGAGACCCAGTACTTC.

This clone appeared once. This chain links TRBV9 with TRBJ2-1; tentatively, D is TRBD2 (5 bases). V was shortened by 4 bases and J by 0 bases, with 11 bases between the two germline ends. The germline gives CDR1 SGDLS, CDR2 YYNGEE. The length of the CDR3 is 15 residues. The DNA of the CDR3 is TGTGCCAGCAGCCCCAGTGGGAGCTCCTACAATGAGCAGTTCTTC. This codes for CASSPSGSSYNEQFF.

The chain recombines TRBV7-8 with TRBJ1-1; D unresolved. V was clipped by 3 bases and J by 1 base, with 6 bases between them. This CDR3 has 13 residues. Germline V lookup: CDR1 SGHVS, CDR2 FQNEAQ. CDR3 nucleotide sequence: TGTGCCAGCAGCTTCCGACAGAACACTGAAGCTTTCTTT. This translates into CASSFRQNTEAFF. The entire variable domain, with the rest obtained from reference TRBV7-8 and TRBJ1-1, is as follows: GAGVSQSPRYKVAKRGQDVALRCDPISGHVSLFWYQQALGQGPEFLTYFQNEAQLDKSGLPSDRFFAERPEGSVSTLKIQRTQQEDSAVYLCASSFRQNTEAFFGQGTRLTVV.

The chain recombines TRBV9 with TRBJ2-7; D remains unclear. This CDR3 contains 13 residues. With 4 bases removed from V and 5 bases from J, the gap between germline ends came to 13 bases. The germline V gene encodes CDR1 SGDLS and CDR2 YYNGEE. The CDR3 reads CASSPWPQDEQYF. The CDR3 region has the DNA TGTGCCAGCAGCCCCTGGCCTCAGGACGAGCAGTACTTC.

The chain uses TRBV7-2 and TRBJ2-7; D is perhaps TRBD1 (5 bases). Germline V gene lookup returns CDR1 SGHTA and CDR2 FQGNSA. CDR3 length equals 13 residues. V was pared by 4 bases and J by 3 bases, with 10 bases between. The CDR3 coding sequence is TGTGCCAGCAGCTCGGACAAGCACTACGAGCAGTACTTC. Translating it yields CASSSDKHYEQYF. The whole variable domain, remainder taken from reference TRBV7-2 and TRBJ2-7, is GAGVSQSPSNKVTEKGKDVELRCDPISGHTALYWYRQSLGQGLEFLIYFQGNSAPDKSGLPSDRFSAERTGGSVSTLTIQRTQQEDSAVYLCASSSDKHYEQYFGPGTRLTVT.

The chain joins TRBV28 to TRBJ1-2; no definite D call. Germline assignment: CDR1 MDHEN and CDR2 SYDVKM. This CDR3 comprises 17 residues. The V end lost 2 bases, the J end lost 6 bases, and 22 bases lay between the germline ends. The CDR3 loop is CASSLGGMREEVDGYTF. In nucleotides, the CDR3 is TGTGCCAGCAGTTTAGGAGGTATGAGGGAGGAAGTGGATGGCTACACCTTC.

The chain combines TRBV5-1 with TRBJ2-7; the D gene is possibly TRBD1 (5 bases). The CDR3 covers 15 residues. Trimming stripped 1 base from V and 3 bases from J, with 14 bases between. The germline V gene has CDR1 SGHRS and CDR2 YFSETQ. The CDR3 coding sequence is TGCGCCAGCAGCTTGTACCAGGGAAATTTCTACGAGCAGTACTTC. Translation gives CASSLYQGNFYEQYF.

The chain couples TRBV6-5 to TRBJ2-7, with TRBD1 identical over 12 bases. Per germline, CDR1 MNHEY and CDR2 SVGAGI. V gave up 7 bases and J gave up 3 bases; unmatched junction bases: 7. CDR3 length: 15 residues. CDR3 in amino acids: CASKTGTGGHYEQYF. CDR3 nucleotide sequence: TGTGCCAGCAAAACTGGGACAGGGGGCCACTACGAGCAGTACTTC.

The V and J genes are TRBV9 and TRBJ2-2, with no clear D. Trimming removed 6 bases from V and 4 bases from J, with 10 bases in between. The germline V gene has CDR1 SGDLS and CDR2 YYNGEE. The CDR3 is made up of 13 amino acids. The DNA for the CDR3 is TGTGCCAGCACTGGGCTGAGCACCGGGGAGCTGTTTTTT. Its protein is CASTGLSTGELFF.

The rearrangement uses TRBV3-1 (or the pseudogene TRBV3-2) and TRBJ2-1, with D perhaps matching TRBD1 (6 bases). CDR1 LGHDT and CDR2 YNNKEL come from the germline V gene (reference sequence). This CDR3 spans 16 amino acids. Deletions cut 0 bases from V and 7 bases from J, with 16 bases between. CDR3 coding DNA: TGTGCCAGCAGCCAAGAATTAACAGGGCAGGGAAATGAGCAGTTCTTC. The encoded protein is CASSQELTGQGNEQFF.

This sequence joins TRBV7-2 and TRBJ2-1, with D tentatively TRBD1 (6 bases). CDR1 and CDR2 from the germline V gene are SGHTA and FQGNSA. Trimming left V 5 bases short and J 7 bases short, with 18 bases between. This CDR3 comprises 15 residues. As DNA, the CDR3 is TGTGCCAGCAGCCCGGACAGTGGGATGTGGAATGAGCAGTTCTTC. Its protein is CASSPDSGMWNEQFF.

This rearrangement joins TRBV6-4 to TRBJ2-1; D gene uncertain. Trimming stripped 6 bases from V and 9 bases from J, with 9 bases between. Germline V gene sequence: CDR1 MRHNA, CDR2 SNTAGT. This CDR3 has 11 amino acids. The CDR3 DNA sequence: TGTGCCAGCAGCCTGCTAAGTGAGCAGTTCTTC. Translating it yields CASSLLSEQFF.

V is TRBV7-9 and J is TRBJ1-4; possibly TRBD1 for D (6 bases). V was trimmed by 3 bases and J by 2 bases, leaving 7 bases between them. CDR1 and CDR2 (germline): SEHNR, FQNEAQ (reference sequence). The CDR3 length is 14 residues. The CDR3 protein is CASSFGQTNEKLFF. The CDR3 bases are TGTGCCAGCAGCTTTGGACAGACTAATGAAAAACTGTTTTTT.